A selection of T cell receptor beta chains follows, all from one sample in a study of CD8+CD57+ T cells in acquired aplastic anemia. TCRdb processed the reads anew with MiXCR; each CDR3 protein has one entry. The table lists some 180,000 distinct CDR3 sequences, roughly half of them singletons. Source material: sorted CD4+, CD8+, or CD8+CD57+ T cells (not recorded which) from PBMCs. These receptors all stem from a human donor in good health. Both conserved end residues are part of each CDR3. Each record gives: V gene, CDR3 length, J gene, clone size, D gene, CDR3 protein, CDR3 DNA. A D gene is named only where the DNA matches it firmly. Size values are once, few and many counts, or a class for expanded clones, and some rows have none.

TRBV4-1	15	TRBJ2-7	many	NA	CASSQATVSSYEQYF	TGCGCCAGCAGCCAAGCCACCGTTAGCTCCTACGAGCAGTACTTC
TRBV6-1	14	TRBJ1-1	NA	TRBD1	CASSQGGPNTEAFF	TGTGCCAGCAGCCAAGGGGGCCCCAACACTGAAGCTTTCTTT
TRBV10-3	14	TRBJ1-1	once	TRBD1	CAISESRGAVEAFF	TGTGCCATCAGTGAGTCCAGGGGGGCAGTTGAAGCTTTCTTT
TRBV7-2	13	TRBJ1-1	NA	NA	CASSSEMNTEAFF	TGTGCCAGCAGCTCCGAGATGAACACTGAAGCTTTCTTT
TRBV29-1	17	TRBJ2-5	many	TRBD1	CSVYYNRDRAGVETQYF	TGCAGCGTTTATTATAACCGGGACAGGGCGGGGGTAGAGACCCAGTACTTC
TRBV20-1	13	TRBJ2-3	many	NA	CSARVGQKDTQYF	TGCAGTGCTAGAGTAGGGCAGAAAGATACGCAGTATTTT
TRBV4-1	16	TRBJ2-1	few	NA	CASSQGRGTLLYEQFF	TGCGCCAGCAGCCAAGGTCGGGGGACCTTGTTATATGAGCAGTTCTTC
TRBV29-1	14	TRBJ2-7	NA	TRBD1	CSSPYRGSSYEQYF	TGCAGCAGTCCTTACAGGGGCAGCTCCTACGAGCAGTACTTC
TRBV7-8	17	TRBJ2-1	NA	NA	CASSPTISPSSYNEQFF	TGTGCCAGCAGCCCGACGATTAGCCCTAGCTCCTACAATGAGCAGTTCTTC
TRBV29-1	15	TRBJ2-7	NA	NA	CSVYLAARQDYEQYF	TGCAGCGTTTATCTCGCGGCCAGACAGGACTACGAGCAGTACTTC
TRBV7-2	14	TRBJ2-2	many	NA	CASSLVRGYGELFF	TGTGCCAGCAGCTTAGTTAGGGGGTACGGGGAGCTGTTTTTT
TRBV15	17	TRBJ2-2	NA	TRBD2	CATSRDFRTSVTGELFF	TGTGCCACCAGCAGAGATTTTAGGACTAGCGTAACCGGGGAGCTGTTTTTT
TRBV20-1	13	TRBJ2-7	NA	TRBD1	CSARSDRTYEQYF	TGCAGTGCTAGATCGGACAGGACCTACGAGCAGTACTTC
TRBV28	15	TRBJ1-6	few	NA	CASSLSVGGGSPLHF	TGTGCCAGCAGTTTATCAGTTGGGGGCGGTTCACCCCTCCACTTT
TRBV6-2/TRBV6-3	17	TRBJ1-5	few	NA	CASRSYRLRDGNQPQHF	TGTGCCAGCAGATCCTACCGGTTGCGGGACGGCAATCAGCCCCAGCATTTT
TRBV15	15	TRBJ2-1	many	NA	CATALGLGGINEQFF	TGTGCCACTGCCCTCGGCCTTGGGGGCATAAATGAGCAGTTCTTC
TRBV27	15	TRBJ1-6	few	NA	CASSLEGSYNSPLHF	TGTGCCAGCAGCCTCGAGGGTTCCTATAATTCACCCCTCCACTTT
TRBV5-1	15	TRBJ2-1	NA	NA	CASTLAGPSYNEQFF	TGCGCCAGCACTCTGGCGGGTCCCTCCTACAATGAGCAGTTCTTC
TRBV20-1	13	TRBJ2-3	few	NA	CSASASSGDTQYF	TGCAGTGCTAGTGCCAGTTCGGGGGATACGCAGTATTTT
TRBV25-1	14	TRBJ2-2	NA	NA	CASSESGDTGELFF	TGTGCCAGCAGTGAATCAGGGGACACCGGGGAGCTGTTTTTT
TRBV7-2	15	TRBJ2-7	many	TRBD1	CASSRDRVGSYEQYF	TGTGCCAGCAGTCGGGACAGGGTGGGCTCCTACGAGCAGTACTTC
TRBV15	15	TRBJ1-5	NA	NA	CATSTPRDSNQPQHF	TGTGCCACCAGCACTCCTCGGGACAGCAATCAGCCCCAGCATTTT
TRBV30	14	TRBJ1-4	NA	NA	CAWSVNLLGEKLFF	TGTGCCTGGAGTGTAAATCTCTTGGGGGAAAAACTGTTTTTT
TRBV19	13	TRBJ2-7	once	NA	CASSMGTVYEQYF	TGTGCCAGTAGTATGGGTACGGTCTACGAGCAGTACTTC
TRBV29-1	14	TRBJ2-7	NA	TRBD1	CSAAPDRGNGEQYF	TGCAGCGCCGCCCCGGACAGGGGAAACGGCGAGCAGTACTTC
TRBV15	15	TRBJ2-1	NA	NA	CATSSPRPNLDEQFF	TGTGCCACCAGCAGCCCGAGACCAAACTTGGATGAGCAGTTCTTC
TRBV2	15	TRBJ1-5	NA	NA	CASSPGHEARRPQHF	TGTGCCAGCAGTCCGGGACACGAGGCACGTCGGCCCCAGCATTTT
TRBV24-1	13	TRBJ2-7	NA	NA	CATSDSLGGEQYF	TGTGCCACCAGTGATTCCCTAGGGGGCGAGCAGTACTTC
TRBV6-5	16	TRBJ2-2	few	TRBD2	CASSYGTSGSAGELFF	TGTGCCAGCAGTTACGGGACTAGCGGGAGCGCCGGGGAGCTGTTTTTT
TRBV24-1	16	TRBJ1-4	once	NA	CATSDAAGQGNEKLFF	TGTGCCACCAGTGACGCAGCGGGGCAGGGTAATGAGAAACTGTTTTTT
TRBV3-1	14	TRBJ1-1	few	TRBD1	CASSQVTGATEAFF	TGTGCCAGCAGCCAAGTAACAGGGGCCACTGAAGCTTTCTTT
TRBV19	14	TRBJ2-7	NA	NA	CASSIARADYEQYF	TGTGCCAGTAGTATCGCCAGGGCAGACTACGAGCAGTACTTC
TRBV9	13	TRBJ2-7	NA	NA	CASSVEGLHEQYF	TGTGCCAGCAGCGTCGAGGGGCTCCACGAGCAGTACTTC
TRBV15	16	TRBJ1-1	NA	NA	CATSSLADPMNTEAFF	TGTGCCACCAGCAGCTTGGCCGACCCTATGAACACTGAAGCTTTCTTT
TRBV12-3/TRBV12-4	13	TRBJ1-1	NA	NA	CASTLGPLTEAFF	TGTGCCAGCACCCTGGGACCACTCACTGAAGCTTTCTTT
TRBV24-1	18	TRBJ2-5	many	NA	CATSDPIADSQFRETQYF	TGTGCCACCAGTGATCCCATAGCGGACAGTCAGTTTAGAGAGACCCAGTACTTC
TRBV20-1	21	TRBJ2-7	many	TRBD1	CSARDPPSVTVGTGGAYEQYF	TGCAGTGCTAGAGATCCCCCATCGGTGACCGTAGGGACAGGGGGCGCTTACGAGCAGTACTTC
TRBV4-1	16	TRBJ2-6	many	NA	CASSQDGGYGANVLTF	TGCGCCAGCAGCCAAGATGGGGGGTATGGGGCCAACGTCCTGACTTTC
TRBV19	15	TRBJ2-7	many	TRBD1	CASSARDRGIYEQYF	TGTGCCAGTAGTGCGCGGGACAGGGGTATCTACGAGCAGTACTTC